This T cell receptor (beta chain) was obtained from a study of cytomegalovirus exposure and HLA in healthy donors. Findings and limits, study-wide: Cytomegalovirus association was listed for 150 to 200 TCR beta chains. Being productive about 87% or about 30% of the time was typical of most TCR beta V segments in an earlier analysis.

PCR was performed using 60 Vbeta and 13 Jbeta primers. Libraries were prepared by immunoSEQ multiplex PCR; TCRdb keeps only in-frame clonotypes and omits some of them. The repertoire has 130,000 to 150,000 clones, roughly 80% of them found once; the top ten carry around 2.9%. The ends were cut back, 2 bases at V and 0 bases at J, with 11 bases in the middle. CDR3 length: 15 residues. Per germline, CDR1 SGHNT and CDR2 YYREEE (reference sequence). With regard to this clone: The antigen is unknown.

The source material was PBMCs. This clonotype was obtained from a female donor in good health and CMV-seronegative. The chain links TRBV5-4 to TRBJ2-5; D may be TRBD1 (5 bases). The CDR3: CASSLRTPYQETQYF. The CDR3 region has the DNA TGTGCCAGCAGCTTAAGGACACCGTACCAAGAGACCCAGTACTTC.